The next 21 T cell receptor beta chains were all read from a single sample in a study of shared clonotypes between healthy human individuals. Data came from immunoSEQ multiplex PCR; TCRdb stores just in-frame clones and leaves some out. The sample lists about 2 million clones, around 95% occurring once. The material sequenced was naive CD4+ T cells sorted from blood. Subset reported: CD45RA+ positively selected. These receptors all stem from a man between 18 and 35 years old in good health.

The chain combines TRBV29-1 with TRBJ2-2; D call uncertain. CDR1 and CDR2 (germline): SQVTM, ANQGSEA. This CDR3 has 13 residues. The DNA of the CDR3 is TGCTCGATTGACAAACCGAACACCGGGGAGCTGTTTTTT. Translated, it gives CSIDKPNTGELFF.

The chain employs TRBV5-1 and TRBJ2-5; possibly TRBD1 for D (5 bases). The germline V gene encodes CDR1 SGHRS and CDR2 YFSETQ. The CDR3 sequence is 15 residues long. Deletions cut 0 bases from V and 7 bases from J, with 16 bases between. Here the CDR3 DNA reads TGCGCCAGCAGCTTGGGACAGACCAGCCAGGGGACCCAGTACTTC. Residues: CASSLGQTSQGTQYF.

V is TRBV25-1 and J is TRBJ2-7; D unclear. The CDR3 is made up of 13 amino acids. CDR1 and CDR2 (germline): MGHDK, SYGVNS. V gave up 5 bases and J gave up 0 bases, with 8 bases separating them. Here the CDR3 DNA reads TGTGCCAGCAGTCGTGACATCTCCTACGAGCAGTACTTC. It codes for CASSRDISYEQYF.

The chain recombines TRBV11-2 with TRBJ1-4, with 9 positions matching TRBD1. The CDR3 has 15 amino acids. V was clipped by 6 bases and J by 2 bases; unmatched bases: 4. From germline, CDR1 is SGHAT and CDR2 FQNNGV. The CDR3, as DNA: TGTGCCAGCAGTAACAGGGGGCCCACTAATGAAAAACTGTTTTTT. Translation: CASSNRGPTNEKLFF.

As for this clone: At the DNA level, this CDR3 is encoded by other sequences in the same sample as well. V gene TRBV7-2 combines with J gene TRBJ1-5, with D hard to call. Germline-derived CDR1 and CDR2 are SGHTA and FQGNSA. CDR3 length: 14 amino acids. V lost 1 base and J 2 bases, leaving 6 bases between the germline ends. The CDR3 sequence: CASSLGQGNQPQHF. The CDR3 nucleotides are TGTGCCAGCAGCTTAGGCCAGGGCAATCAGCCCCAGCATTTT.

The rearrangement links TRBV7-9 to TRBJ2-7; 8 bases fit TRBD2. CDR3 size: 17 residues. In germline, CDR1 is SEHNR, CDR2 FQNEAQ (reference sequence). The V and J ends lost 5 bases and 0 bases, in that order; junction bases with no gene match: 12. CDR3 in amino acids: CASSPRLASKSSYEQYF. CDR3 nucleotides: TGTGCCAGCAGCCCTAGACTAGCGAGCAAGAGCTCCTACGAGCAGTACTTC.

The J gene is TRBJ2-3, the V gene TRBV11-2; no clear D. The CDR3 spans 17 residues. Trimming pared 2 bases from V and 0 bases from J, leaving 15 bases between. Germline V gene sequence: CDR1 SGHAT, CDR2 FQNNGV. This CDR3 reads CASSLPPDTRSTDTQYF. Written as DNA, the CDR3 is TGTGCCAGCAGCTTACCCCCCGACACCCGTAGCACAGATACGCAGTATTTT.

About this clone: Within the sample, other DNA sequences also encode this same CDR3. CDR3 amino acids: CASSRTGSNQPQHF. DNA for the CDR3: TGTGCCAGCAGTAGGACAGGAAGCAATCAGCCCCAGCATTTT. The chain carries TRBV25-1 and TRBJ1-5; TRBD1 aligns across 7 bases. CDR1 is MGHDK and CDR2 is SYGVNS in the germline V gene. J was trimmed by 1 base and V by 5 bases; bases with no gene match: 2. The CDR3 has 14 amino acids.

V gene TRBV6-1 combines with J gene TRBJ1-3; D gene uncertain. Germline loops: CDR1 MNHNS, CDR2 SASEGT. V shed 4 bases and J shed 3 bases, with 10 bases lying between them. The CDR3 sequence is 14 residues long. DNA of the CDR3: TGTGCCAGCAGTGTATTAGGGATTGGAAACACCATATATTTT. Encoded protein: CASSVLGIGNTIYF.

As to this clone: This specimen includes other DNA sequences encoding the same CDR3. The rearrangement uses TRBV5-1 and TRBJ2-3, with 7 positions matching TRBD1. This CDR3 region has 14 residues. Trimming at V came to 5 bases and at J to 3 bases, leaving 6 bases not matched to a gene. Germline V gene data show CDR1 as SGHRS and CDR2 as YFSETQ. CDR3 in amino acids: CASSRGDSTDTQYF. The CDR3 DNA sequence: TGCGCCAGCAGTCGAGGGGACAGTACAGATACGCAGTATTTT.

This clone occurred once. The chain couples TRBV11-1 to TRBJ1-1, with D possibly being TRBD1 (6 bases). This CDR3 has 13 amino acids. V was pared by 5 bases and J by 6 bases, with 13 bases between. Germline V lookup: CDR1 SGHAT, CDR2 FQDESV (reference sequence). As DNA, the CDR3 is TGTGCCAGCAGCACTACAGGGAAGTCTGAAGCTTTCTTT. Amino acids: CASSTTGKSEAFF. Full variable domain (rest looked up from reference TRBV11-1 and TRBJ1-1): EAEVAQSPRYKITEKSQAVAFWCDPISGHATLYWYRQILGQGPELLVQFQDESVVDDSQLPKDRFSAERLKGVDSTLKIQPAELGDSAMYLCASSTTGKSEAFFGQGTRLTVV.

This clone was observed once. The gene calls are TRBV27 and TRBJ2-5; TRBD1 might be the D (5 bases). V was shortened by 6 bases and J by 1 base, with 15 bases between the two germline ends. The CDR3 covers 15 residues. Germline lookup yields CDR1 MNHEY and CDR2 SMNVEV (reference sequence). CDR3 DNA: TGTGCCAGCAGCTGGACACCATCATCCCAAGAGACCCAGTACTTC. Translated: CASSWTPSSQETQYF.

The gene calls are TRBV10-3 and TRBJ1-4; D unclear. The CDR3 sequence is 14 residues long. From germline, CDR1 is ENHRY and CDR2 SYGVKD. Trimming shortened V by 9 bases and J by 0 bases, and 11 bases separated the two germline ends. The CDR3 DNA follows: TGTGCCATTGGTGAAACGGCAACTAATGAAAAACTGTTTTTT. Translation: CAIGETATNEKLFF.

This clone has a single count. This chain joins TRBV15 and TRBJ1-5; D is unresolved. Germline-derived CDR1 and CDR2 are LNHNV and YYDKDF (reference sequence). The CDR3 is made up of 13 amino acids. V shed 1 base and J shed 4 bases, with 5 bases lying between them. CDR3 bases: TGTGCCACCAGCAGAGCCGGAAATCAGCCCCAGCATTTT. Its protein product is CATSRAGNQPQHF.

V and J are TRBV6-1 and TRBJ2-7, with 8 bases lining up with TRBD2. Germline loops: CDR1 MNHNS, CDR2 SASEGT. The trim removed 8 bases at V and 5 bases at J, leaving 14 bases unmatched. The CDR3 spans 15 residues. The DNA for the CDR3 is TGTGCCAGCCGCTGGACGTTAGCGGGGATAAACGAGCAGTACTTC. It specifies CASRWTLAGINEQYF.

The CDR3 is CASSLRTGRADEQYF. For the CDR3, the DNA is TGCGCCAGCAGCTTGCGAACAGGGCGGGCGGACGAGCAGTACTTC. V and J are TRBV5-1 and TRBJ2-7; D might be TRBD1 (6 bases). Germline V gives CDR1 SGHRS, CDR2 YFSETQ. There are 15 residues in the CDR3. V dropped 1 base and J dropped 5 bases, with 16 bases sitting between them.

This chain connects TRBV11-3 to TRBJ2-4; no reliable D call. Trimming removed 5 bases from V and 1 base from J, with 6 bases in between. This CDR3 comprises 13 residues. Germline CDR1 SGHNT, CDR2 YENEEA. Here the CDR3 reads CASSASAKNIQYF. Here the CDR3 DNA reads TGTGCCAGCAGCGCCTCGGCCAAAAACATTCAGTACTTC.

This rearrangement joins TRBV5-1 to TRBJ2-2; perhaps TRBD1 as D (5 bases). With 5 bases removed from V and 0 bases from J, the gap between germline ends came to 11 bases. CDR1 and CDR2 from the germline V gene are SGHRS and YFSETQ. This CDR3 is 15 amino acids long. In nucleotides, the CDR3 is TGCGCCAGCAGAAGAGACAGTGCGAACACCGGGGAGCTGTTTTTT. Translating gives CASRRDSANTGELFF.

The V and J genes are TRBV6-1 and TRBJ1-5; D gene uncertain. The germline V gene encodes CDR1 MNHNS and CDR2 SASEGT. The germline V and J ends were trimmed by 8 bases and 0 bases, with 14 bases remaining between them. The CDR3 totals 15 residues. CDR3 sequence (DNA): TGTGCCAGCGCTCTGACACGCATTAGCAATCAGCCCCAGCATTTT. It specifies CASALTRISNQPQHF.

A note on this clone: The junction differs from germline at one of its ends, possibly a read error. This chain joins TRBV4-3 and TRBJ1-4, with D possibly matching TRBD1 (5 bases). The CDR3 runs to 10 residues. Germline V gene lookup returns CDR1 LGHNA and CDR2 YSLEER. CDR3 sequence: CAGGIDNQIF. The CDR3 DNA is TGCGCCGGGGGGATTGACAATCAGATCTTT.

The CDR3 protein is CASRERGRDEQFF. The CDR3 DNA sequence: TGTGCCAGCAGAGAGCGGGGCCGGGATGAGCAGTTCTTC. This chain uses TRBV28 with TRBJ2-1; 7 bases line up with TRBD2. This CDR3 has 13 amino acids. The V and J ends lost 6 bases and 8 bases, in that order; junction bases with no gene match: 7. Germline CDR1 MDHEN, CDR2 SYDVKM.